The entry below gives a single TCR beta chain sequence along with its context. This sample is drawn from a study of T cell changes during pregnancy in multiple sclerosis. V shed 1 base and J shed 7 bases, with 14 bases lying between them. Germline assignment: CDR1 LNHNV and CDR2 YYDKDF (reference sequence). The CDR3 spans 14 residues. The method was immunoSEQ multiplex PCR; TCRdb's version includes in-frame clones alone and lacks a portion of them. The sample includes 75,000 to 95,000 clones, approximately 90% of them seen just once. The chain combines TRBV15 with TRBJ2-7; weak D call: TRBD2 (5 bases). This receptor was taken from a female donor in good health, enrolled as a control in a pregnancy study. The input for sequencing was peripheral blood, taken in the first trimester of pregnancy. The chain's CDR3 is CATSRGWDRGEQYF. DNA for the CDR3: TGTGCCACCAGCAGAGGCTGGGATCGGGGTGAGCAGTACTTC.